These 26 T cell receptor beta chains came from one sample sequenced in a study of T cell responses to AZD1222 COVID-19 vaccine. This table comes from immunoSEQ multiplex PCR, and its TCRdb copy is limited to in-frame clones, with some not included. The sample holds nearly 110,000 clones, about 85% seen once. This specimen was peripheral blood, taken on day 0 of AZD1222 vaccination. The origin of the receptors is an adult in good health.

CDR3 in amino acids: CASSSDARGTQYF. In DNA form, the CDR3 reads TGTGCCAGCAGCTCGGACGCTAGAGGTACGCAGTATTTT. This chain connects TRBV7-3 to TRBJ2-3, with D uncertain. The CDR3 spans 13 residues. Germline V lookup: CDR1 SGHTA, CDR2 FQGTGA. The V end lost 4 bases, the J end lost 8 bases, and 13 bases lay between the germline ends.

This rearrangement joins TRBV28 to TRBJ2-7, with 8 positions matching TRBD1. Germline trimming cut 2 bases from V and 2 bases from J; bases unmatched to any gene: 5. CDR3 length equals 15 residues. CDR1 and CDR2 (germline): MDHEN, SYDVKM. The CDR3: CASSLTDRAAYEQYF. CDR3 coding DNA: TGTGCCAGCAGTTTAACGGACAGGGCGGCCTACGAGCAGTACTTC.

V is TRBV7-8 and J is TRBJ1-6; D unresolved. The CDR3 is 14 residues long. V was shortened by 2 bases and J by 5 bases, with 7 bases between the two germline ends. The germline gives CDR1 SGHVS, CDR2 FQNEAQ. Here the CDR3 reads CASSLSPDNSPLHF. CDR3 DNA: TGTGCCAGCAGCTTAAGTCCCGATAATTCACCCCTCCACTTT.

V gene TRBV25-1 combines with J gene TRBJ1-6, with no clear D. Between the trimmed V and J ends, which lost 6 bases and 5 bases, there was a span of 8 bases. The CDR3 consists of 13 residues. CDR1 and CDR2 from the germline V gene are MGHDK and SYGVNS. CDR3 loop: CASRDYDNSPLHF. CDR3 nucleotides: TGTGCCAGCAGGGACTACGATAATTCACCCCTCCACTTT.

This clone turned up a few times. This rearrangement joins TRBV7-6 to TRBJ1-2; 9 nucleotides agree with TRBD1. CDR3 length equals 16 residues. With V trimmed by 4 bases and J by 6 bases, 12 bases remained unmatched. Looked up from germline, CDR1 is SGHVS and CDR2 is FNYEAQ. DNA for the CDR3: TGTGCCAGCAGCTCAGATCTGCTAAACAGGGGGCATGGCTACACCTTC. Protein: CASSSDLLNRGHGYTF.

The chain carries TRBV6-1 and TRBJ1-1; possible D gene TRBD1, 6 bases. The CDR3 has 17 amino acids. The germline V and J ends were trimmed by 0 bases and 4 bases, with 18 bases remaining between them. Germline assignment: CDR1 MNHNS and CDR2 SASEGT. The DNA for the CDR3 is TGTGCCAGCAGTGAAGCTGTTGGGGGCAGGCGGGCCACTGAAGCTTTCTTT. Encoded protein: CASSEAVGGRRATEAFF.

The chain couples TRBV9 to TRBJ2-5; D may be TRBD1 or TRBD2 (6 bases each). The CDR3 sequence is 15 residues long. The V gene's germline CDR1 is SGDLS and CDR2 YYNGEE. V was clipped by 0 bases and J by 5 bases, with 14 bases between them. CDR3 loop: CASSVGGTSRETQYF. The CDR3 nucleotides are TGTGCCAGCAGCGTAGGCGGGACAAGCCGGGAGACCCAGTACTTC.

The chain's CDR3 is CASRLQGRTEAFF. CDR3 bases: TGTGCCAGCAGGCTACAGGGACGCACTGAAGCTTTCTTT. This chain uses TRBV6-1 with TRBJ1-1; tentatively, D is TRBD1 (6 bases). Per germline, CDR1 MNHNS and CDR2 SASEGT. This CDR3 comprises 13 residues. V lost 6 bases, J lost 4 bases, and 12 bases lay in between.

This chain connects TRBV7-8 to TRBJ1-4, with TRBD1 matching over 8 bases. Germline loops: CDR1 SGHVS, CDR2 FQNEAQ. Unmatched junction bases numbered 7, after V lost 5 bases and J lost 5 bases. This CDR3 has 15 residues. CDR3 in DNA: TGTGCCAGCAGCGCCGCGACAGGGGCGAATGAAAAACTGTTTTTT. Protein sequence: CASSAATGANEKLFF.

The rearrangement links TRBV19 to TRBJ2-7, with D possibly matching TRBD1 (5 bases). CDR1 LNHDA and CDR2 SQIVND come from the germline V gene (reference sequence). This CDR3 region has 15 residues. V lost 2 bases and J 2 bases, leaving 13 bases between the germline ends. Here the CDR3 reads CASSILRGQPYEQYF. DNA of the CDR3: TGTGCCAGTAGTATATTAAGGGGTCAACCCTACGAGCAGTACTTC.

The genes are TRBV18 and TRBJ2-7; 8 positions match TRBD2. There are 14 residues in the CDR3. The V and J ends lost 3 bases and 1 base, in that order; junction bases with no gene match: 2. Germline V gene sequence: CDR1 KGHSH, CDR2 LQKENI. DNA for the CDR3: TGTGCCAGCTCACCGACTAGCGAATCCTACGAGCAGTACTTC. This encodes CASSPTSESYEQYF.

The chain employs TRBV3-1 (or the pseudogene TRBV3-2) and TRBJ2-2, with TRBD1 matching over 7 bases. Germline V gives CDR1 LGHDT, CDR2 YNNKEL (reference sequence). The junction had 16 bases not matched to a gene; V was cut back by 5 bases and J by 7 bases. CDR3 length: 17 residues. CDR3 region: CASSSTGQANNYGELFF. The CDR3 DNA sequence: TGTGCCAGCAGCTCCACAGGACAGGCTAATAACTACGGGGAGCTGTTTTTT.

This sequence joins TRBV11-3 and TRBJ1-5, with no clear D. The CDR3 totals 10 residues. The V and J ends lost 3 bases and 8 bases respectively, with 2 bases between them. CDR1 is SGHNT, CDR2 YENEEA, per germline. The CDR3, as DNA: TGTGCCAGCAGCTTGAAGCCCCAGCATTTT. Protein: CASSLKPQHF.

This chain connects TRBV9 to TRBJ2-1; TRBD1 agrees at 8 bases. CDR3 length equals 15 residues. Germline V gene data show CDR1 as SGDLS and CDR2 as YYNGEE. The V gene end was trimmed by 4 bases and the J gene end by 8 bases; junction bases not matched to a gene: 11. The CDR3 loop reads CASSLPRTGPYEQFF. CDR3 DNA sequence: TGTGCCAGCAGCTTACCCCGGACAGGGCCATATGAGCAGTTCTTC. The full variable domain, its missing parts supplied by reference TRBV9 and TRBJ2-1, is DSGVTQTPKHLITATGQRVTLRCSPRSGDLSVYWYQQSLDQGLQFLIQYYNGEERAKGNILERFSAQQFPDLHSELNLSSLELGDSALYFCASSLPRTGPYEQFFGPGTRLTVL.

The J gene is TRBJ1-2, the V gene TRBV3-1 (or the pseudogene TRBV3-2); unclear D gene. This CDR3 spans 16 amino acids. Trimming shortened V by 1 base and J by 8 bases, and 20 bases separated the two germline ends. Per the germline V gene, CDR1 is LGHDT and CDR2 is YNNKEL (reference sequence). CDR3 loop: CASSQVKAGYRGGYTF. The CDR3 coding sequence is TGTGCCAGCAGCCAAGTAAAGGCAGGATATAGAGGGGGCTACACCTTC.

DNA of the CDR3: TGTGCCAGCAGTTTATCGTTTGCACTACAGGGGCGGAACACTGAAGCTTTCTTT. It is translated as CASSLSFALQGRNTEAFF. The rearrangement links TRBV27 to TRBJ1-1; 7 positions agree with TRBD1. The CDR3 covers 18 residues. The V gene's germline CDR1 is MNHEY and CDR2 SMNVEV (reference sequence). V gave up 0 bases and J gave up 1 base; unmatched junction bases: 11.

This clone was seen a few times. The rearrangement uses TRBV7-2 and TRBJ2-1; 9 bases are shared with TRBD1. This CDR3 is 18 amino acids long. V shed 5 bases, J shed 4 bases, and the junction held 15 bases outside the gene matches. Germline V gene sequence: CDR1 SGHTA, CDR2 FQGNSA. The DNA of the CDR3 is TGTGCCAGCAGCAACCGCTGGGACAGGGTGTCCACTTACAATGAGCAGTTCTTC. Translating it yields CASSNRWDRVSTYNEQFF.

The chain has TRBV4-2 and TRBJ2-5, with a tentative D call TRBD1 (5 bases). V gave up 0 bases and J gave up 5 bases, with 16 bases separating them. The CDR3 consists of 16 residues. Germline CDR1 LGHNA, CDR2 YNFKEQ. The CDR3 sequence: CASSQEPPGRVETQYF. For the CDR3, the DNA is TGTGCCAGCAGCCAAGAACCCCCAGGGCGTGTGGAGACCCAGTACTTC.

The V call is TRBV11-3, the J call TRBJ2-2, with 15 bases fitting TRBD2. Germline-derived CDR1 and CDR2 are SGHNT and YENEEA. The CDR3 loop spans 19 amino acids. With V trimmed by 5 bases and J by 0 bases, 7 bases remained unmatched. The CDR3 bases are TGTGCCAGCAGCCCCGGACTAGCGGGGGGGCTCGCGAACACCGGGGAGCTGTTTTTT. Translated: CASSPGLAGGLANTGELFF.

The chain combines TRBV28 with TRBJ1-5; D is unclear. The CDR3 spans 13 residues. V lost 3 bases and J 3 bases, leaving 6 bases between the germline ends. Germline-derived CDR1 and CDR2 are MDHEN and SYDVKM. Here the CDR3 reads CASSFRSNQPQHF. The DNA of the CDR3 is TGTGCCAGCAGTTTCAGGTCCAATCAGCCCCAGCATTTT.

V usage is TRBV5-1 and J usage is TRBJ1-5, with D unclear. Germline V gene data show CDR1 as SGHRS and CDR2 as YFSETQ. CDR3 size: 14 residues. V lost 0 bases to trimming and J lost 3 bases, with 7 bases between them. CDR3 amino acids: CASSLGGFNQPQHF. The CDR3, as DNA: TGCGCCAGCAGCTTGGGGGGTTTCAATCAGCCCCAGCATTTT.

CDR3 DNA: TGTGCCAGCAGCTTGGTCAGGTCGGGCGCTGAAGCTTTCTTT. As protein: CASSLVRSGAEAFF. The rearrangement links TRBV7-2 to TRBJ1-1, with unresolved D. This CDR3 has 14 residues. V lost 3 bases to trimming and J lost 6 bases, with 14 bases between them. Germline V gives CDR1 SGHTA, CDR2 FQGNSA.

This clone occurred once. CDR3 bases: TGTGCCAGCAGCTTGGGGGTGGCAGATACGCAGTATTTT. The encoded protein is CASSLGVADTQYF. The rearrangement joins TRBV5-6 to TRBJ2-3, with D uncertain. Germline V gene lookup returns CDR1 SGHDT and CDR2 YYEEEE. CDR3 length: 13 residues. The V gene lost 0 bases and the J gene lost 4 bases, with 6 bases spanning the gap.

This chain uses TRBV5-6 with TRBJ1-3; D uncertain. The CDR3 is 15 residues long. The germline V and J ends were trimmed by 0 bases and 3 bases, with 10 bases remaining between them. The germline V gene has CDR1 SGHDT and CDR2 YYEEEE. CDR3 loop: CASSLGSLGGNTIYF. For the CDR3, the DNA is TGTGCCAGCAGCTTGGGTAGCTTAGGTGGAAACACCATATATTTT. Full variable domain (missing parts from reference TRBV5-6 and TRBJ1-3): DAGVTQSPTHLIKTRGQQVTLRCSPKSGHDTVSWYQQALGQGPQFIFQYYEEEERQRGNFPDRFSGHQFPNYSSELNVNALLLGDSALYLCASSLGSLGGNTIYFGEGSWLTVV.

This chain joins TRBV9 and TRBJ2-7, with TRBD1 as a possible D gene (6 bases). The length of the CDR3 is 14 residues. Germline V CDR1 and CDR2: SGDLS, YYNGEE. V was trimmed by 0 bases and J by 2 bases, leaving 9 bases between them. The CDR3: CASSVGPGAYEQYF. The CDR3 region has the DNA TGTGCCAGCAGCGTAGGTCCAGGGGCCTACGAGCAGTACTTC.

V is TRBV5-4 and J is TRBJ2-3, with 10 bases lining up with TRBD2. Germline CDR1 SGHNT, CDR2 YYREEE (reference sequence). V dropped 0 bases and J dropped 4; count of bases not matched to a gene: 2. The CDR3 is 15 residues long. CDR3 coding DNA: TGTGCCAGCAGCTTGGGGACTAGCGGACCAGATACGCAGTATTTT. This translates into CASSLGTSGPDTQYF.